The subject of this entry is one TCR beta chain. Antigen: not known. The data stem from a study of cytomegalovirus exposure and HLA in healthy donors. Study details: Most donors, roughly 82% of a few hundred genotyped, fell in the Caucasian-associated ancestry cluster. General study points: About 87% or about 30% of the time was how often most TCR beta V segments were productive, according to an earlier analysis.

PCR used 60 Vbeta primers and 13 Jbeta primers. Repertoires were generated with immunoSEQ multiplex PCR, while TCRdb's copy carries only in-frame clones and drops some. The table shows roughly 120,000 clones, with more than 65% occurring only once. Sequencing used PBMCs. The receptor was isolated from a woman between 40 and 55 years old in good health and CMV-seropositive.

CDR3 region: CASSLDLPGTVGLLTGELFF. CDR3 sequence (DNA): TGTGCCAGCAGCTTAGATCTTCCCGGGACAGTGGGTCTTTTAACCGGGGAGCTGTTTTTT. The chain links TRBV11-2 to TRBJ2-2; TRBD1 aligns across 7 bases. The germline CDR1 and CDR2 sequences are SGHAT and FQNNGV. The CDR3 runs 20 residues. V lost 0 bases to trimming and J lost 5 bases; unmatched junction nucleotides: 18.